These 17 T cell receptor beta chains were all obtained from the same sample, sequenced in a study of identical twins. In TCRdb, the 5' RACE reads were re-called with MiXCR into one record per CDR3 protein. The sample yields some 1,700,000 distinct CDR3 sequences, 25% to 35% seen once. Source material: cord blood. These receptors came from a newborn girl in good health.

The CDR3 nucleotides read TGCAGTGCTACTCCTGGCGGGAGAGGGACCGGGGAGCTGTTTTTT. This sequence encodes CSATPGGRGTGELFF. The V gene is TRBV20-1, the J gene TRBJ2-2; 7 positions match TRBD2. Germline loops: CDR1 DFQATT, CDR2 SNEGSKA (reference sequence). The CDR3 is made up of 15 amino acids. V lost 4 bases and J lost 5; bases outside the gene matches: 10.

Concerning this clonotype itself: Likely a read error: the CDR3 ends without its conserved phenylalanine or tryptophan. CDR3 protein: CASSRREGATDTQYS. CDR3 coding DNA: TGTGCCAGCAGCCGACGGGAGGGGGCCACAGATACGCAGTATTCT. The chain recombines TRBV12-3 or TRBV12-4 with TRBJ2-3; possible D gene TRBD2, 8 bases. The CDR3 length is 15 residues. The V end lost 6 bases, the J end lost 2 bases, and 15 bases lay between the germline ends.

The chain joins TRBV24-1 to TRBJ2-5, with TRBD1 identical over 8 bases. Germline-derived CDR1 and CDR2 are KGHDR and SFDVKD. The CDR3 runs to 15 residues. Trimming at V came to 3 bases and at J to 11 bases, leaving 13 bases not matched to a gene. The chain's CDR3 is CATSDVTGEDNEQYF. CDR3 nucleotides: TGTGCCACCAGTGATGTGACAGGGGAGGACAATGAGCAGTACTTC.

This clonotype has just a few counts. This chain uses TRBV28 with TRBJ1-4; the D is unclear. CDR1 MDHEN and CDR2 SYDVKM come from the germline V gene. The CDR3 spans 15 residues. V was trimmed by 3 bases and J by 0 bases, leaving 8 bases between them. CDR3 loop: CASSFDGATNEKLFF. The CDR3 DNA reads as TGTGCCAGCAGTTTCGACGGTGCAACTAATGAAAAACTGTTTTTT. The whole variable domain, filled in from reference TRBV28 and TRBJ1-4, reads DVKVTQSSRYLVKRTGEKVFLECVQDMDHENMFWYRQDPGLGLRLIYFSYDVKMKEKGDIPEGYSVSREKKERFSLILESASTNQTSMYLCASSFDGATNEKLFFGSGTQLSVL.

This chain uses TRBV6-5 with TRBJ2-1, with 8 positions matching TRBD1. CDR3 length equals 18 residues. Trimming took 0 bases from V and 0 from J; bases not matched to a gene: 7. Germline lookup yields CDR1 MNHEY and CDR2 SVGAGI. The CDR3 coding sequence is TGTGCCAGCAGTTACTCGTGGACAGGGACGAGCTCCTACAATGAGCAGTTCTTC. Its translation is CASSYSWTGTSSYNEQFF.

The gene calls are TRBV4-2 and TRBJ2-7, with 8 bases that match TRBD1. CDR3 length: 17 amino acids. The V gene's germline CDR1 is LGHNA and CDR2 YNFKEQ. V shed 3 bases, J shed 2 bases, and the junction held 12 bases outside the gene matches. CDR3 sequence (DNA): TGTGCCAGCAGCCAGGTTACGTTTTTACAGGGGGCCTACGAGCAGTACTTC. Protein: CASSQVTFLQGAYEQYF.

V usage is TRBV7-2 and J usage is TRBJ2-1; D gene ambiguous. The V end lost 7 bases, the J end lost 0 bases, and 7 bases lay between the germline ends. The CDR3 contains 13 residues. Per the germline V gene, CDR1 is SGHTA and CDR2 is FQGNSA. The CDR3 spells CASTLVSYNEQFF. For the CDR3, the DNA is TGTGCCAGCACCCTTGTCTCCTACAATGAGCAGTTCTTC.

This clonotype turned up a few times. The chain employs TRBV6-8 and TRBJ2-1, with D perhaps TRBD2 (7 bases). The CDR3 totals 19 residues. The V and J ends lost 6 bases and 5 bases respectively, with 29 bases between them. Germline CDR1 MNHGY, CDR2 SAAAGT. Written as DNA, the CDR3 is TGTGCCAGCAGCCCTGGACAGCGAGGGGCTAGCGGTTACAACAATGAGCAGTTCTTC. Amino acids: CASSPGQRGASGYNNEQFF.

In nucleotides, the CDR3 is TGTGCCATCAGTGAGTCCACTCCCCCTATGGCTGAAGCTTTCTTT. Translation gives CAISESTPPMAEAFF. The rearrangement links TRBV10-3 to TRBJ1-1, with unresolved D. V lost 0 bases and J 6 bases, leaving 14 bases between the germline ends. The germline CDR1 and CDR2 sequences are ENHRY and SYGVKD. The CDR3 has 15 amino acids.

The chain links TRBV27 to TRBJ2-7, with 9 bases that match TRBD1. This CDR3 comprises 15 residues. Germline trimming cut 2 bases from V and 3 bases from J; bases unmatched to any gene: 5. The V gene's germline CDR1 is MNHEY and CDR2 SMNVEV (reference sequence). DNA of the CDR3: TGTGCCAGCAGTTTAGGGACAGGGATCGGCTACGAGCAGTACTTC. Its protein is CASSLGTGIGYEQYF.

V is TRBV11-2 and J is TRBJ2-1; perhaps TRBD2 as D (5 bases). The germline gives CDR1 SGHAT, CDR2 FQNNGV. The V and J ends lost 5 bases and 4 bases respectively, with 15 bases between them. The CDR3 has 15 residues. The CDR3 DNA reads TGTGCCAGCAGCCGCATATCCCAGCGGTACAATGAGCAGTTCTTC. Amino acids: CASSRISQRYNEQFF.

This clonotype was observed many times. The chain employs TRBV20-1 and TRBJ2-7; a possible D gene is TRBD1 (6 bases). The CDR3 runs to 12 residues. With 3 bases removed from V and 4 bases from J, the gap between germline ends came to 10 bases. Germline V gene data show CDR1 as DFQATT and CDR2 as SNEGSKA (reference sequence). The CDR3 bases are TGCAGTGCTAGCAAGGACAGTTACGAGCAGTACTTC. Translation: CSASKDSYEQYF.

This rearrangement joins TRBV3-1 to TRBJ2-3; 9 positions match TRBD1. The CDR3 totals 17 residues. Germline V CDR1 and CDR2: LGHDT, YNNKEL (reference sequence). V lost 4 bases, J lost 3 bases, and 11 bases stayed unmatched. The CDR3 DNA is TGTGCCAGCAGCCGACGTACCGGGACAGGGTGGACAGATACGCAGTATTTT. Translated: CASSRRTGTGWTDTQYF.

The chain couples TRBV20-1 to TRBJ1-1; tentatively, D is TRBD1 (6 bases). Germline V gene sequence: CDR1 DFQATT, CDR2 SNEGSKA (reference sequence). This CDR3 is 15 amino acids long. V lost 0 bases, J lost 4 bases, and 15 bases lay in between. The CDR3 DNA reads as TGCAGTGCTAGAGATAGGGGTAGGGGGAGCACTGAAGCTTTCTTT. Translating gives CSARDRGRGSTEAFF.

This chain connects TRBV21-1 to TRBJ2-1; the table's D gene call, TRBD2, was not cross checked with the DNA. TRBV21-1 is assigned pseudogene status. CDR3 length equals 17 residues. The CDR3: CASSYPSGKRSYNEQFF. The DNA for the CDR3 is TGTGCCAGCAGCTATCCTAGCGGAAAAAGGTCTTACAATGAGCAGTTCTTC.

This clonotype was seen more than once but under ten times. The chain couples TRBV2 to TRBJ2-5; the match to TRBD2 covers 7 bases. Germline V gene lookup returns CDR1 SNHLY and CDR2 FYNNEI. The junction had 9 bases not matched to a gene; V was cut back by 5 bases and J by 6 bases. This CDR3 region has 14 residues. DNA of the CDR3: TGTGCCAGCAGTCCCCAGCGGGGAGACAAGACCCAGTACTTC. It specifies CASSPQRGDKTQYF.

The chain carries TRBV10-3 and TRBJ1-5; TRBD1 is a possible D gene (5 bases). V gave up 0 bases and J gave up 3 bases, with 15 bases separating them. This CDR3 contains 17 residues. CDR1 is ENHRY, CDR2 SYGVKD, per germline. The CDR3 reads CAISESRPRDSNQPQHF. For the CDR3, the DNA is TGTGCCATCAGTGAGTCGCGCCCCCGGGACTCCAATCAGCCCCAGCATTTT.